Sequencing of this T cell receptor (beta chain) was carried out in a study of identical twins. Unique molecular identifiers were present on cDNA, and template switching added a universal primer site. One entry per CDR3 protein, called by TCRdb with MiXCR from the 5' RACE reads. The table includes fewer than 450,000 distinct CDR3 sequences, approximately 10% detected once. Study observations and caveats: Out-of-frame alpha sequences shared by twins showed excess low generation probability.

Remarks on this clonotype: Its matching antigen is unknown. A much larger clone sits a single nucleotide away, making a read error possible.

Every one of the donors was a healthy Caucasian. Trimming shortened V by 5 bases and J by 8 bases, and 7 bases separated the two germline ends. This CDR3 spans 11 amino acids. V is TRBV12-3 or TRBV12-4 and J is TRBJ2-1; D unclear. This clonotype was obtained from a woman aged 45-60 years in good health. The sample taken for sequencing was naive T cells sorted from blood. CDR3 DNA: TGTGCCAGCAGTCATGTCGATGAGCAGTTCTTC. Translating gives CASSHVDEQFF.